The 8 T cell receptor beta chains reported below all come from one sample, sequenced in a study of T-cell memory formation after mild COVID-19 (dated by TCRdb to the early 2020s). The receptor library was made with 5' RACE. The listed sequencing device is Illumina NovaSeq 6000. The public reads were reprocessed in TCRdb via fastp at Q25 and MiXCR, keeping in-frame beta chains. Each CDR3 protein appears once, grouped with its most common genes and DNA. Counted in this sample were fewer than 600,000 distinct CDR3 sequences; about 20% of them appeared once. The ten most abundant clones make up 7.5% to 9.5% of the sample. Sequenced material: PBMCs or a T cell subset sorted from them (not recorded which). The receptors here all came from an adult woman who had mild COVID-19 (a few samples of this study predate the infection). The sample titles of this study are shuffled in the database, so cell type and time point are left out; the donor was told from shared clones.

This clonotype was counted a few times. This sequence joins TRBV28 and TRBJ2-4; TRBD2 matches at 10 bases. From germline, CDR1 is MDHEN and CDR2 SYDVKM. The CDR3 covers 16 residues. The ends lost 5 bases at V and 5 bases at J; junction bases unmatched: 9. The CDR3 loop is CASSVTDGLAENIQYF. The CDR3 region has the DNA TGTGCCAGCAGTGTAACTGATGGACTAGCGGAAAACATTCAGTACTTC.

This clonotype was detected only a few times. The chain has TRBV7-2 and TRBJ2-7; 7 bases map to TRBD2. In germline, CDR1 is SGHTA, CDR2 FQGNSA. The ends lost 3 bases at V and 5 bases at J; junction bases unmatched: 10. This CDR3 comprises 15 residues. CDR3 nucleotides: TGTGCCAGCAGCTTCCCTACGGGAGGTCTTCACGAGCAGTACTTC. This codes for CASSFPTGGLHEQYF. The full variable domain, in which reference TRBV7-2 and TRBJ2-7 provide the parts outside the CDR3, is GAGVSQSPSNKVTEKGKDVELRCDPISGHTALYWYRQSLGQGLEFLIYFQGNSAPDKSGLPSDRFSAERTGGSVSTLTIQRTQQEDSAVYLCASSFPTGGLHEQYFGPGTRLTVT.

The chain carries TRBV30 and TRBJ2-3; 9 nucleotides align to TRBD2. The CDR3 is 15 residues long. CDR1 is GTSNPN, CDR2 SVGIG, per germline (reference sequence). The J segment lost 1 base and the V segment lost 5 bases, leaving 7 bases of the junction unmatched. This chain's CDR3 is CAWVAGGFGTDTQYF. In DNA form, the CDR3 reads TGTGCCTGGGTCGCGGGGGGGTTTGGCACAGATACGCAGTATTTT.

This clonotype was detected a few times. V and J are TRBV7-6 and TRBJ2-7; 7 bases line up with TRBD1. The CDR3 length is 14 residues. Germline V lookup: CDR1 SGHVS, CDR2 FNYEAQ. V shed 4 bases, J shed 9 bases, and the junction held 12 bases outside the gene matches. CDR3 in amino acids: CASSSGQLGAGQYF. CDR3 nucleotides: TGTGCCAGCAGCTCGGGACAGCTAGGCGCGGGGCAGTACTTC.

This clonotype was observed a handful of times. This chain links TRBV7-9 with TRBJ2-1; 10 bases match TRBD1. This CDR3 region has 17 residues. From germline, CDR1 is SEHNR and CDR2 FQNEAQ (reference sequence). Trimming removed 11 bases from V and 9 bases from J; junction bases left unmatched: 22. In DNA, the CDR3 is TGTGCCGGCACGATCCTCGTGGCCGGGACAGGGGCCGGTGAGCAGTTCTTC. Amino acids: CAGTILVAGTGAGEQFF. The full variable domain, completed using reference TRBV7-9 and TRBJ2-1, is DTGVSQNPRHKITKRGQNVTFRCDPISEHNRLYWYRQTLGQGPEFLTYFQNEAQLEKSRLLSDRFSAERPKGSFSTLEIQRTEQGDSAMYLCAGTILVAGTGAGEQFFGPGTRLTVL.

J is TRBJ2-1 and V is TRBV7-9; 13 nucleotides line up with TRBD2. J lost 2 bases, V lost 5 bases, and 3 bases had no gene match. The CDR3 spans 16 residues. Germline CDR1 and CDR2: SEHNR and FQNEAQ (reference sequence). The CDR3 DNA is TGTGCCAGCAGCAGACTAGCGGGAGGAGCCTACAATGAGCAGTTCTTC. It yields the protein CASSRLAGGAYNEQFF. Combining the CDR3 with reference TRBV7-9 and TRBJ2-1 gives the whole variable domain DTGVSQNPRHKITKRGQNVTFRCDPISEHNRLYWYRQTLGQGPEFLTYFQNEAQLEKSRLLSDRFSAERPKGSFSTLEIQRTEQGDSAMYLCASSRLAGGAYNEQFFGPGTRLTVL.

This chain uses TRBV4-1 with TRBJ1-6; D perhaps matches TRBD1 (6 bases). CDR1 MGHRA and CDR2 YSYEKL come from the germline V gene. The CDR3 runs to 15 residues. V dropped 0 bases and J dropped 12 bases, with 15 bases sitting between them. The CDR3 DNA is TGCGCCAGCAGCCAAGAGGGAGAACAGGGTCGACCCCTCCACTTT. Its protein is CASSQEGEQGRPLHF.

The genes are TRBV6-5 and TRBJ2-7; 16 bases are a match to TRBD2. This CDR3 contains 17 residues. V was clipped by 5 bases and J by 3 bases; unmatched bases: 7. CDR1 and CDR2 from the germline V gene are MNHEY and SVGAGI. Here the CDR3 reads CASSQGLAGGSLYEQYF. In DNA form, the CDR3 reads TGTGCCAGCAGTCAGGGACTAGCGGGGGGGAGTCTCTACGAGCAGTACTTC.